This TCR beta chain originates from a study of blood T cell repertoires in COVID-19. Study at large: T cells, B-cell-depleted T cells, or PBMCs provided the cDNA or gDNA that served as material.

The CDR3 has 16 residues. Germline V gene lookup returns CDR1 SGHTS and CDR2 YDEGEE. Trimming cost V 0 bases and J 9 bases, with 19 bases left between them. In the authors' workflow: Reference gene primer amplification gave estimated nucleated cell counts. Clones were read by immunoSEQ multiplex PCR, and TCRdb kept only the in-frame ones, dropping some. That table furnishes V, J and clone size, whereas the DNA furnished D and trimming. The sample contains about 140,000 clones, 88% of which appear only once. The chain joins TRBV5-8 to TRBJ2-1; a weak D match, TRBD1 (5 bases). This clonotype was sampled from a man in his 60s with active or convalescent COVID-19. Source material: peripheral blood. CDR3 loop: CASSLGQGAGLGEQFF. The DNA of the CDR3 is TGTGCCAGCAGCTTGGGGCAGGGTGCCGGCCTGGGTGAGCAGTTCTTC.